The rows below give T cell receptor beta chains drawn from one sample of a study of beta chain features in type 1 diabetes. Only in-frame clones appear in the TCRdb table, and some are missing; sequencing was by immunoSEQ multiplex PCR. The table includes hundreds of thousands of clones, 12% to 15% detected once. Material: central memory CD4+ T cells from blood. The source of these receptors is a man under 40 in good health. Each CDR3 is given with its conserved first and last residue. A D gene is named only where the DNA matches it firmly. Only part of the rows carry a size: once, few, many, or a class if the clone is expanded.

length	D	size	V	J	CDR3	DNA
13	TRBD2	many	TRBV7-2	TRBJ2-3	CASSSPAGNTQYF	TGTGCCAGCAGCTCCCCAGCGGGGAATACGCAGTATTTT
15	.	few	TRBV29-1	TRBJ2-3	CSVAEGGTSTDTQYF	TGCAGCGTTGCCGAGGGGGGAACTAGCACAGATACGCAGTATTTT
11	.	few	TRBV2	TRBJ2-3	CASSEDSAQYF	TGTGCCAGCAGTGAGGATAGTGCGCAGTATTTT
14	TRBD2	few	TRBV7-9	TRBJ2-3	CASSRTSHQDTQYF	TGTGCCAGCAGCCGGACTAGCCATCAGGATACGCAGTATTTT
16	TRBD1	.	TRBV5-1	TRBJ1-1	CASSLGTGLMNTEAFF	TGCGCCAGCAGCTTGGGGACAGGGCTCATGAACACTGAAGCTTTCTTT
16	.	.	TRBV4-1	TRBJ2-2	CASSQDKRTVTGELFF	TGCGCCAGCAGCCAAGATAAGCGGACAGTCACCGGGGAGCTGTTTTTT
16	.	.	TRBV9	TRBJ1-4	CASSKMSTGAHEKLFF	TGTGCCAGCAGCAAGATGTCTACGGGGGCGCACGAAAAACTGTTTTTT
13	.	few	TRBV4-3	TRBJ1-2	CASSQQGNYGYTF	TGCGCCAGCAGCCAACAGGGGAACTATGGCTACACCTTC
16	.	.	TRBV4-3	TRBJ1-2	CASSQDRAGFNYGYTF	TGCGCCAGCAGCCAAGATAGGGCAGGGTTCAACTATGGCTACACCTTC
15	TRBD2	.	TRBV13	TRBJ2-5	CASRRLAVPQETQYF	TGTGCCAGCAGACGTCTAGCGGTCCCCCAAGAGACCCAGTACTTC
15	.	.	TRBV4-1	TRBJ1-2	CASSQEPGVSYGYTF	TGCGCCAGCAGCCAAGAACCAGGGGTAAGCTATGGCTACACCTTC
16	TRBD1	.	TRBV18	TRBJ1-2	CASSLGTGGRDYGYTF	TGTGCCAGCTCACTCGGGACAGGGGGAAGGGACTATGGCTACACCTTC
15	.	few	TRBV4-1	TRBJ2-5	CASSQAPTFKETQYF	TGCGCCAGCAGCCAAGCCCCCACGTTTAAGGAGACCCAGTACTTC
16	TRBD2	.	TRBV5-1	TRBJ2-7	CASSLFSGENSYEQYF	TGCGCCAGCAGCTTGTTCAGCGGGGAAAACTCCTACGAGCAGTACTTC
14	TRBD1	many	TRBV19	TRBJ2-1	CASSRQGPYNEQFF	TGTGCCAGTAGCCGACAGGGACCCTACAATGAGCAGTTCTTC
14	.	.	TRBV12-5	TRBJ2-1	CASGLVGGYNEQFF	TGTGCTAGTGGTTTGGTAGGGGGTTACAATGAGCAGTTCTTC
15	.	.	TRBV19	TRBJ2-5	CASSIGGSYQETQYF	TGTGCCAGTAGTATAGGGGGGTCTTACCAAGAGACCCAGTACTTC
16	.	few	TRBV10-3	TRBJ2-2	CASSARSGSNTGELFF	TGTGCCAGCAGTGCTAGAAGTGGCAGTAACACCGGGGAGCTGTTTTTT
18	.	.	TRBV4-1	TRBJ1-1	CASSQDYSGIEIHTEAFF	TGCGCCAGCAGCCAAGATTATTCGGGGATCGAAATTCACACTGAAGCTTTCTTT
15	.	.	TRBV27	TRBJ2-7	CASSFTPKAWAEQYF	TGTGCCAGCAGTTTCACCCCCAAAGCCTGGGCCGAGCAGTACTTC
14	TRBD1	few	TRBV11-2	TRBJ2-2	CASSLDRGTGELFF	TGTGCCAGCAGCTTAGACAGGGGGACCGGGGAGCTGTTTTTT
13	.	few	TRBV11-2	TRBJ2-5	CASSLRGTKTQYF	TGTGCCAGCAGCTTAAGAGGGACCAAGACCCAGTACTTC
18	.	.	TRBV21-1	TRBJ2-5	CASSKAGQGPRVGETQYF	TGTGCCAGCAGCAAAGCGGGACAGGGACCAAGAGTGGGTGAGACCCAGTACTTC
14	.	.	TRBV4-3	TRBJ2-5	CASSQDAGYETQYF	TGCGCCAGCAGCCAAGATGCGGGATACGAGACCCAGTACTTC
14	.	few	TRBV5-1	TRBJ1-2	CASSLDRDNYGYTF	TGCGCCAGCAGCTTGGACAGGGATAACTATGGCTACACCTTC
15	TRBD1	few	TRBV27	TRBJ1-2	CASSLKTGLSYGYTF	TGTGCCAGCAGTTTGAAGACAGGGCTTTCCTATGGCTACACCTTC
13	.	.	TRBV11-3	TRBJ1-2	CASSLLENYGYTF	TGTGCCAGCAGCTTATTAGAGAACTATGGCTACACCTTC
14	.	few	TRBV7-2	TRBJ2-1	CASSLGPERNEQFF	TGTGCCAGCAGCTTAGGCCCCGAGCGGAATGAGCAGTTCTTC
18	.	few	TRBV5-5	TRBJ1-2	CASSLHVPGKAITYGYTF	TGCGCCAGCAGCTTACACGTGCCGGGCAAGGCGATTACCTATGGCTACACCTTC
16	.	.	TRBV9	TRBJ2-3	CASSVIQGGGTDTQYF	TGTGCCAGCAGCGTTATACAGGGAGGGGGGACAGATACGCAGTATTTT
15	.	.	TRBV5-8	TRBJ2-3	CASTSFSGVGDTQYF	TGTGCCAGCACCAGCTTCTCGGGGGTAGGAGATACGCAGTATTTT
16	.	.	TRBV4-3	TRBJ2-7	CASSQGLRGGGNEQYF	TGCGCCAGCAGCCAAGGCCTTAGGGGCGGTGGGAACGAGCAGTACTTC
16	.	.	TRBV2	TRBJ2-1	CASEPLRGAIRDEQFF	TGTGCCAGCGAGCCTTTACGGGGGGCCATCAGGGATGAGCAGTTCTTC
15	.	.	TRBV6-5	TRBJ2-3	CASSYSNGPPDTQYF	TGTGCCAGCAGTTACTCGAATGGGCCCCCGGATACGCAGTATTTT
13	.	.	TRBV30	TRBJ1-5	CAWSGDRGQSQHF	TGTGCCTGGAGCGGCGACCGAGGACAGTCCCAGCATTTT
20	TRBD1	many	TRBV4-3	TRBJ2-1	CASSQETKTGTVGTRGEQFF	TGCGCCAGCAGCCAAGAGACTAAAACCGGGACAGTGGGTACTCGGGGTGAGCAGTTCTTC
15	.	few	TRBV5-1	TRBJ2-4	CASSLDSLAKNIQYF	TGCGCCAGCAGCTTGGACAGTTTAGCCAAAAACATTCAGTACTTC
15	TRBD1	.	TRBV7-2	TRBJ2-5	CASSLAQGARETQYF	TGTGCCAGCAGCTTAGCCCAGGGGGCGCGGGAGACCCAGTACTTC
15	.	few	TRBV30	TRBJ2-6	CAWTKVSSGANVLTF	TGTGCCTGGACGAAGGTGAGCTCTGGGGCCAACGTCCTGACTTTC
14	.	.	TRBV21-1	TRBJ2-5	CASSKDAGRRTQYF	TGTGCCAGCAGCAAAGATGCGGGGAGACGGACCCAGTACTTC
19	TRBD2	few	TRBV7-3	TRBJ2-3	CASSPSALGRARFADTQYF	TGTGCCAGCAGCCCCAGCGCTCTCGGGAGGGCCCGATTCGCAGATACGCAGTATTTT
16	.	many	TRBV27	TRBJ1-2	CASSLSGNTGAWGYTF	TGTGCCAGCAGTTTGAGCGGGAACACAGGTGCCTGGGGCTACACCTTC
15	.	few	TRBV11-2	TRBJ2-5	CASSLEGSQHGTQYF	TGTGCCAGCAGCTTAGAAGGGTCCCAGCATGGGACCCAGTACTTC
14	TRBD1	.	TRBV5-1	TRBJ1-2	CASSPTGEGYGYTF	TGCGCCAGCAGCCCGACAGGGGAAGGGTATGGCTACACCTTC
16	TRBD1	many	TRBV5-1	TRBJ2-7	CASSLARAGGADEQYF	TGCGCCAGCAGCTTGGCCAGGGCAGGGGGCGCCGACGAGCAGTACTTC